This T cell receptor beta chain appears in the sequencing data of a study of blood T cell repertoires in COVID-19. This clone was detected only once. Participant-reported clinical history was the basis for cohort assignment. Original methodology: Cell counts per sample came from amplifying reference gene primers. Assay used: immunoSEQ multiplex PCR; TCRdb lists only in-frame clones, some missing. The DNA was the basis for D and trimming; V, J and clone size are from that table. The sample consists of roughly 400,000 clones, roughly 92% of them appearing once. Germline assignment: CDR1 SGHVS and CDR2 FNYEAQ. The ends lost 4 bases at V and 3 bases at J; junction bases unmatched: 8. CDR3 length equals 16 residues.

J is TRBJ1-5 and V is TRBV7-6, with 8 bases fitting TRBD1. This TCR was sampled from a middle-aged woman who had been exposed to COVID-19. The specimen was PBMCs or T cells enriched from blood (not recorded which). CDR3 coding DNA: TGTGCCAGCAGCTCGTCCGGGACAGGAATCAATCAGCCCCAGCATTTT. Translation: CASSSSGTGINQPQHF.